A selection of T cell receptor beta chains follows, all from one sample in a study of cytomegalovirus exposure and HLA in healthy donors. Clones were read by immunoSEQ multiplex PCR, and TCRdb kept only the in-frame ones, dropping some. Found here are 110,000 to 150,000 clones, around two thirds of them singletons; the top ten hold roughly 1.9%. Specimen: PBMCs. These receptors were taken from a woman in her sixties in good health and CMV-seropositive. CDR3s include the opening cysteine and the closing phenylalanine or tryptophan. Fields, in order: V gene, J gene, D gene, clone size, CDR3 DNA, CDR3 protein. The D gene is left open where the match is weak. Clone size is not always given. Where it is, it says once, few, many or a class for expanded clones.

TRBV9	TRBJ1-1	-	-	TGTGCCAGCAGCGTAGGGCCGGGTCAGAACACTGAAGCTTTCTTT	CASSVGPGQNTEAFF
TRBV28	TRBJ2-3	-	-	TGTGCCAGCAGTTCAGGAGCGGCCACAGATACGCAGTATTTT	CASSSGAATDTQYF
TRBV2	TRBJ2-2	-	few	TGTGCCAGCACCGGACAGACCGGGGAGCTGTTTTTT	CASTGQTGELFF
TRBV7-9	TRBJ1-1	-	-	TGTGCCAGCAGCTTAGAGTTAGGGCGGGGCCGGAACACTGAAGCTTTCTTT	CASSLELGRGRNTEAFF
TRBV11-2	TRBJ2-7	TRBD2	once	TGTGCCAGCAGCCTTCAGCTAGCGGGAGGCCGATACGAGCAGTACTTC	CASSLQLAGGRYEQYF
TRBV6-5	TRBJ2-3	-	-	TGTGCCAGCAGTTCAACAAGTTTTTTGCGGGGTACGCAGTATTTT	CASSSTSFLRGTQYF
TRBV6-5	TRBJ1-2	-	-	TGTGCCAGCACCTCAAACGGGTTTGGTAACTATGGCTACACCTTC	CASTSNGFGNYGYTF
TRBV4-1	TRBJ1-1	-	-	TGCGCCAGCAGCCAAGTAGGGGCAGGCCTGAACACTGAAGCTTTCTTT	CASSQVGAGLNTEAFF
TRBV12-5	TRBJ2-1	TRBD1	-	TGTGCTAGTGGTTTGGGACAGGGGTGGAATGAGCAGTTCTTC	CASGLGQGWNEQFF
TRBV18	TRBJ2-3	-	-	TGTGCCAGCTCAACTACTGGCCGCACAGATACGCAGTATTTT	CASSTTGRTDTQYF
TRBV7-3	TRBJ1-5	TRBD1	-	TGTGCCAGCAGCGGACAGGGAGGCAATCAGCCCCAGCATTTT	CASSGQGGNQPQHF
TRBV4-2	TRBJ1-2	TRBD1	-	TGTGCCAGCAGCCGAGACAGGGAGGGTAGGTATGGCTACACCTTC	CASSRDREGRYGYTF
TRBV4-1	TRBJ1-2	-	-	TGCGCCAGCAGCCCTGGGCGGGAGGATGGCTATGGCTACACCTTC	CASSPGREDGYGYTF
TRBV19	TRBJ1-3	TRBD1	few	TGTGCCAGTAGTTTCTCGACAGGGTCCTCTGGAAACACCATATATTTT	CASSFSTGSSGNTIYF
TRBV4-2	TRBJ2-2	-	-	TGTGCCAGCAGCCAAGATCAGAACACCGGGGAGCTGTTTTTT	CASSQDQNTGELFF
TRBV19	TRBJ2-1	TRBD2	-	TGTGCCAGTTCCATAGCGGGGCAGTTGTCCTACAATGAGCAGTTCTTC	CASSIAGQLSYNEQFF
TRBV5-1	TRBJ2-5	TRBD1	-	TGCGCCAGCAGCTTGACCTGGACAGGGAGGGAGACCCAGTACTTC	CASSLTWTGRETQYF
TRBV19	TRBJ2-2	-	few	TGTGCCAGTAGTATAATACGAGGCTCCGGGGAGCTGTTTTTT	CASSIIRGSGELFF
TRBV19	TRBJ1-1	-	-	TGTGCCAGTAGTTTCCCGGGATTGAGAGGGGGTGAAGCTTTCTTT	CASSFPGLRGGEAFF
TRBV29-1	TRBJ2-2	TRBD2	-	TGCAGCGCCCGACTAGCGACTAACACCGGGGAGCTGTTTTTT	CSARLATNTGELFF
TRBV5-1	TRBJ1-4	-	few	TGCGCCAGCAGCCGCGGGGACAATGAAAAACTGTTTTTT	CASSRGDNEKLFF
TRBV2	TRBJ2-7	TRBD2	-	TGTGCCAGCTGGGACGGGAGGGCCCCTTTCCACGAGCAGTACTTC	CASWDGRAPFHEQYF
TRBV19	TRBJ1-5	-	few	TGTGCCAGTAGTCGGTTACCAACAGGGTGGGGCAATCAGCCCCAGCATTTT	CASSRLPTGWGNQPQHF
TRBV6-5	TRBJ2-7	-	-	TGTGCCAGCAGTTACTCCGACAGGTGGTCCTACGAGCAGTACTTC	CASSYSDRWSYEQYF
TRBV25-1	TRBJ1-4	-	-	TGTGCCAGCAGTGCGAGGGCCGGTAATGAAAAACTGTTTTTT	CASSARAGNEKLFF
TRBV5-4	TRBJ1-4	-	-	TGTGCCAGCAGCTTGGAGGGGAAAGAAAAACTGTTTTTT	CASSLEGKEKLFF
TRBV28	TRBJ1-5	-	-	TGTGCCAGCAGTTCCCGGGACACGCCAAAATATAGCAATCAGCCCCAGCATTTT	CASSSRDTPKYSNQPQHF
TRBV19	TRBJ2-1	TRBD2	-	TGTGCCTGCGGGGGATATGAGCAGTTCTTC	CACGGYEQFF
TRBV5-4	TRBJ1-2	-	once	TGTGCCAGCAGCTTGGGACGGAGTCAGGGGGGCTACACCTTC	CASSLGRSQGGYTF
TRBV11-2	TRBJ2-7	-	once	TGTGCCAGCAGCTTAGGCCAGTACGAGCAGTACTTC	CASSLGQYEQYF